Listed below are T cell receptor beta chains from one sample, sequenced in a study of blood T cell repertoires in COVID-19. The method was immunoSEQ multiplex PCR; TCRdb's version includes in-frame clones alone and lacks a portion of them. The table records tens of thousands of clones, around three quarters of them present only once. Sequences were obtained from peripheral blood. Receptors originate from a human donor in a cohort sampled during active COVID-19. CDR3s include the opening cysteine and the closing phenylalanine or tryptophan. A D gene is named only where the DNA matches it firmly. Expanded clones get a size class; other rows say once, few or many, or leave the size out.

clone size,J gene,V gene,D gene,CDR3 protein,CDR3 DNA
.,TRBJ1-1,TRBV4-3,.,CASSQDSRNTEAFF,TGCGCCAGCAGCCAAGATAGCAGGAACACTGAAGCTTTCTTT
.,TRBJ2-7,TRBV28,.,CASSLSGGLAFGYEQYF,TGTGCCAGCAGTTTGTCAGGGGGGCTAGCGTTCGGTTACGAGCAGTACTTC
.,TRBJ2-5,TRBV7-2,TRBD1,CASSLRDRAWETQYF,TGTGCCAGCAGCCTCCGGGACAGGGCTTGGGAGACCCAGTACTTC
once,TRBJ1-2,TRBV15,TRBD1,CASFGTDYGYTF,TGTGCCAGCTTCGGGACAGACTATGGCTACACCTTC
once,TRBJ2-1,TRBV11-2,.,CASSPVGNEQFF,TGTGCCAGCAGCCCCGTCGGCAATGAGCAGTTCTTC
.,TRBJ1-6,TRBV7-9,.,CASSLGQALHF,TGTGCCAGCAGCCTAGGACAAGCCCTCCACTTT
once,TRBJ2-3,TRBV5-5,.,CASSLLASEVDTQYF,TGTGCCAGCAGCTTATTGGCTTCGGAGGTCGATACGCAGTATTTT
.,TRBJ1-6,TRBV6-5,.,CASILGPLSNSPLHF,TGTGCCAGCATTCTCGGTCCTTTATCGAATTCACCCCTCCACTTT
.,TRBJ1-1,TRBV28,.,CASSSTRAEAFF,TGTGCCAGCAGTTCCACTAGGGCTGAAGCTTTCTTT
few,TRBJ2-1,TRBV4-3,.,CASSRILGANEQFF,TGCGCCAGCAGCCGAATCCTTGGGGCGAATGAGCAGTTCTTC
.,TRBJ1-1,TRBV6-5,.,CASSLIQGNTEAFF,TGTGCCAGCAGCCTTATACAGGGAAACACTGAAGCTTTCTTT
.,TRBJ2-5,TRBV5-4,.,CASSLAGGGWRVETQYF,TGTGCCAGCAGCTTGGCGGGCGGCGGGTGGAGGGTGGAGACCCAGTACTTC
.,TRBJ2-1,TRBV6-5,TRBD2,CASSTPSGRAWEQFF,TGTGCCAGCAGCACTCCTAGCGGGAGGGCTTGGGAGCAGTTCTTC
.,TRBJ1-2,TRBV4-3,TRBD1,CASRMRTGRYGYTF,TGCGCCAGCAGGATGAGGACAGGGCGCTATGGCTACACCTTC
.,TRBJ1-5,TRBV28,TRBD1,CASTSDRQGQHF,TGTGCCAGCACCTCGGACAGGCAGGGTCAGCATTTT
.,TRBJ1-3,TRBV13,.,CASSSRGGRNSGNTIYF,TGTGCCAGCAGCTCCCGCGGAGGCAGAAACTCTGGAAACACCATATATTTT
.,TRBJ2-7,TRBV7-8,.,CASSSRLGGEQYF,TGTGCCAGCAGCTCCCGACTAGGAGGCGAGCAGTACTTC
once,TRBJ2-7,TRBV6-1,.,CASSETGTGGEQYF,TGTGCCAGCAGTGAAACGGGGACTGGGGGGGAGCAGTACTTC
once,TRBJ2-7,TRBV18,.,CASSPNTYEQYF,TGTGCCAGCTCACCAAATACCTACGAGCAGTACTTC
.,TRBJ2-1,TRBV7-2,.,CASSIISGAYNEQFF,TGTGCCAGCAGCATTATTAGCGGAGCCTACAATGAGCAGTTCTTC
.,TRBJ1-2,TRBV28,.,CASRTQGANYGYTF,TGTGCCAGCAGGACGCAGGGTGCTAACTATGGCTACACCTTC
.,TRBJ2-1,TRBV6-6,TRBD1,CASSYGGQGIWDEQFF,TGTGCCAGCAGTTACGGCGGACAGGGAATTTGGGATGAGCAGTTCTTC
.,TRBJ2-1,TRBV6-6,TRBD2,CASSRSSNWREGRDEQFF,TGTGCCAGCAGCCGATCCTCCAACTGGCGGGAGGGGAGGGATGAGCAGTTCTTC
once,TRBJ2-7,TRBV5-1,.,CASSFLDRSYEQYF,TGCGCCAGCAGCTTCCTAGACAGGAGCTACGAGCAGTACTTC
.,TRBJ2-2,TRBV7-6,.,CASSSTGNTGELFF,TGTGCCAGCAGCTCAACGGGGAACACCGGGGAGCTGTTTTTT
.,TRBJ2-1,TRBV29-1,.,CSVVGGARNEQFF,TGCAGCGTTGTGGGGGGGGCGAGGAATGAGCAGTTCTTC
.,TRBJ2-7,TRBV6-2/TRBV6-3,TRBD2,CASSLGTSGIEEQYF,TGTGCCAGCAGCCTCGGGACTAGCGGGATAGAAGAGCAGTACTTC
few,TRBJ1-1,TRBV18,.,CASSEGGNTEAFF,TGTGCCAGCTCCGAGGGAGGAAACACTGAAGCTTTCTTT
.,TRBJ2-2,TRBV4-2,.,CASSRGPGLNTGELFF,TGTGCCAGCAGCCGAGGGCCTGGACTTAATACCGGGGAGCTGTTTTTT
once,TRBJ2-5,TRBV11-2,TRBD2,CASSPETSGLETQYF,TGTGCCAGCAGCCCAGAGACTAGCGGGCTTGAGACCCAGTACTTC
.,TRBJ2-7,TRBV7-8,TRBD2,CASSSLGLAAPYEQYF,TGTGCCAGCAGCTCCCTCGGACTAGCGGCCCCCTACGAGCAGTACTTC
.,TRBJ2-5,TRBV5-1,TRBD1,CASSMTGGEETQYF,TGCGCCAGCAGCATGACAGGGGGCGAGGAGACCCAGTACTTC
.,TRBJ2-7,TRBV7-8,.,CASSLVVGGALYF,TGTGCCAGCAGCTTAGTTGTGGGGGGAGCGCTATACTTC
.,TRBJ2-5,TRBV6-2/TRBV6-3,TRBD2,CASSSNWEGQETQYF,TGTGCCAGCAGTTCGAATTGGGAGGGCCAAGAGACCCAGTACTTC
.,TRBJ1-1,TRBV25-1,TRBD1,CASSGGFLEAFF,TGTGCCAGTTCAGGGGGCTTCCTGGAAGCTTTCTTT
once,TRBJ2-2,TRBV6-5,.,CASSPGQSNTGELFF,TGTGCCAGCAGTCCCGGACAGTCGAACACCGGGGAGCTGTTTTTT
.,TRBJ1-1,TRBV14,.,CASSHILQVPSLNTEAFF,TGTGCCAGCAGCCATATATTACAGGTCCCTTCCCTTAACACTGAAGCTTTCTTT